This TCR beta chain was recorded in a study of neoadjuvant anti-PD-1 for oral cavity cancer. Details on this clone: The junction differs from germline at one of its ends, possibly a read error.

Stated time point: after neoadjuvant nivolumab, at surgical resection. No culture or expansion preceded analysis of these blood cells. Clones were sequenced by immunoSEQ multiplex PCR, and TCRdb holds only the in-frame ones, with some missing. This sample has around 13,000 clones; just under 75% occur once, and the top ten carry approximately 2.4%. Germline V gene sequence: CDR1 GTSNPN, CDR2 SVGIG (reference sequence). The CDR3 spans 14 residues. The material was PBMCs, obtained after nivolumab (anti-PD-1) treatment. This TCR came from a person between 40 and 79 years old with oral cavity squamous cell carcinoma. The chain is built from TRBV30 and TRBJ2-1; TRBD1 is a possible D gene (6 bases). Written as DNA, the CDR3 is TGTGCCTGGACCAGAGGGGCCAAGACAGGTGCTTTGCTCTTC. Translation gives CAWTRGAKTGALLF.